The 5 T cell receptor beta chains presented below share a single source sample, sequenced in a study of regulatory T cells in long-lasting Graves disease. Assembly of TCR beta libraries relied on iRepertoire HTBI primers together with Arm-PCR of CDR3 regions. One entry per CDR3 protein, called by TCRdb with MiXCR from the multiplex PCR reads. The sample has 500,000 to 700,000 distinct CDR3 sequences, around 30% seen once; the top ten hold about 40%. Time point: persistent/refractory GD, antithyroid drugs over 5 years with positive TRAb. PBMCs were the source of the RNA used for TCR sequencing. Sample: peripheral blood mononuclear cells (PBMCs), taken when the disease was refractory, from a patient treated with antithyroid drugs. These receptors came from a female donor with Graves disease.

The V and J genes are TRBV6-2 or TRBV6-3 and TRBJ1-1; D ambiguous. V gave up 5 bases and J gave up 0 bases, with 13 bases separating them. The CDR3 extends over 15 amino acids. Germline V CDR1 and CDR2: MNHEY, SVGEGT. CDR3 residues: CASSEARRLNTEAFF. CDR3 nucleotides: TGTGCCAGCAGTGAAGCCAGGCGGTTGAACACTGAAGCTTTCTTT.

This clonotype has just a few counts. CDR3 amino acids: CASSAWKGDGFNYGYTF. CDR3 in DNA: TGTGCCAGCAGCGCCTGGAAGGGGGACGGATTTAACTATGGCTACACCTTC. The chain joins TRBV11-2 to TRBJ1-2; tentative D call: TRBD1 (6 bases). Per germline, CDR1 SGHAT and CDR2 FQNNGV. Between the trimmed V and J ends, which lost 5 bases and 1 base, there was a span of 20 bases. This CDR3 is built from 17 residues.

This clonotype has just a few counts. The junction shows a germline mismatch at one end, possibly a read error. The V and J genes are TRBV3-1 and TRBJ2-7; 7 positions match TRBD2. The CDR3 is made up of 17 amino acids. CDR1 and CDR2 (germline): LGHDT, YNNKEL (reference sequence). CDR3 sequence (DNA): TGTGCCAGCAGTCAAGGTTATGGTGAGCGGGGCAGGTACGAGCAGTACTTC. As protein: CASSQGYGERGRYEQYF.

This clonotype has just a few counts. The CDR3 DNA sequence: TGCAGTGCCGTGGGACAGGGCATCTACGAGCAGTACTTC. Protein sequence: CSAVGQGIYEQYF. The V call is TRBV20-1, the J call TRBJ2-7; 9 nucleotides match TRBD1. The V and J ends lost 6 bases and 3 bases, in that order; junction bases with no gene match: 6. There are 13 residues in the CDR3. Germline V lookup: CDR1 DFQATT, CDR2 SNEGSKA (reference sequence).

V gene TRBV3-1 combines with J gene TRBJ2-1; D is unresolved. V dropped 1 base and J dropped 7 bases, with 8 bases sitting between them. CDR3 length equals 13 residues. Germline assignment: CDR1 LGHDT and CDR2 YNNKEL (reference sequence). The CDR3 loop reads CASSQGIGNEQFF. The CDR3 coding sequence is TGTGCCAGCAGCCAAGGAATTGGAAATGAGCAGTTCTTC.